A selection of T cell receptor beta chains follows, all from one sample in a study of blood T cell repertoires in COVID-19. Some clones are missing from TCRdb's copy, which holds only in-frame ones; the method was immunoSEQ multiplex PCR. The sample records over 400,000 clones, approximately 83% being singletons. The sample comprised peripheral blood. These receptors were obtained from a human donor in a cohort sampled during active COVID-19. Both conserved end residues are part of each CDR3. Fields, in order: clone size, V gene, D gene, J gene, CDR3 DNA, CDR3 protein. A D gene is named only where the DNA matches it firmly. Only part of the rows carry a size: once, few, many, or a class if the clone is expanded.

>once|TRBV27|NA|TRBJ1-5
TGTGCCAGCAGGAGGAGGGGCGAGGGCAATCAGCCCCAGCATTTT
CASRRRGEGNQPQHF
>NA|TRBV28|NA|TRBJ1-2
TGTGCCAGCAGTTCAAACAGGGTATTAGGCGGCTACACCTTC
CASSSNRVLGGYTF
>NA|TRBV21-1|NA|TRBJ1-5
TGTGCCAGCAGCCACGGGATGTCATCAGATCAGCCCCAGCATTTT
CASSHGMSSDQPQHF
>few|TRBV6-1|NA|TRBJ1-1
TGTGCCAGCAGTGATTCCGGGGGGAACACTGAAGCTTTCTTT
CASSDSGGNTEAFF
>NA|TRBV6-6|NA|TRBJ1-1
TGTGCCAGCAGTTACTACGGGGGAAGGGATGAAGCTTTCTTT
CASSYYGGRDEAFF
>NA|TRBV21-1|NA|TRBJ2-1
TGTGCCAGCAGCAAAGGAGTTCGACTTCATCGGTATCTTTTAAATAACAATGAGCAGTTCTTC
CASSKGVRLHRYLLNNNEQFF
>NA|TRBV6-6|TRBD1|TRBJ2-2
TGTGCCAGCAGTGACAGGGTCGGCACCGGGGAGCTGTTTTTT
CASSDRVGTGELFF
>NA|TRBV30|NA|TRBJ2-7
TGTGCCTACTCCTCCCCCCCTCGGGAGCAGTACTTC
CAYSSPPREQYF
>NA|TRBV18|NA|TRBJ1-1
TGTGCCAGCTCACCAACCGACAAGAACACTGAAGCTTTCTTT
CASSPTDKNTEAFF
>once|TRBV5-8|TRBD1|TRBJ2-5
TGTGCCAGCAGAAATGGACAGGGGGTACCCTCCTTGGAGACCCAGTACTTC
CASRNGQGVPSLETQYF
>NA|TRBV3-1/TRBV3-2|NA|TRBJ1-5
TGTGCCAGCAGCCAAGGACGGGGGGGCAATCAGCCCCAGCATTTT
CASSQGRGGNQPQHF
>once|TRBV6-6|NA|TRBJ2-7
TGTGCCAGCAGTTCCTTCCCGTACGAGCAGTACTTC
CASSSFPYEQYF
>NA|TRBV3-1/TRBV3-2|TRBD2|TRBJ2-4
TGTGCCAGCAGACATAGCGGGACCAAAAACATTCAGTACTTC
CASRHSGTKNIQYF
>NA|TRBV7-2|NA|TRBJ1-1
TGTGCCAGCTCCCTTTCCTCAGGGAACACTGAAGCTTTCTTT
CASSLSSGNTEAFF
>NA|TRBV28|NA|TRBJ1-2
TGTGCCAGCAGTTTAAACCAGGGACTGAGTGGCTACACCTTC
CASSLNQGLSGYTF
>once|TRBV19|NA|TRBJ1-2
TGTGCCAGTAGTATACAGGGTCACTATGGCTACACCTTC
CASSIQGHYGYTF
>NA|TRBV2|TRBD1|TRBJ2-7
TGTGCCAGCAGTTACAGGGGATCCTACGAGCAGTACTTC
CASSYRGSYEQYF
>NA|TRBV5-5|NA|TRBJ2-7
TGTGCCAGCAGCTCGGACATCTCCTACGAGCAGTACTTC
CASSSDISYEQYF
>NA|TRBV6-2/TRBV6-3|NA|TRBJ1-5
TGTGCCAGCAGTTTGTCCCGGAGTCCGGACGGAGGGCAGCCCCAGCATTTT
CASSLSRSPDGGQPQHF
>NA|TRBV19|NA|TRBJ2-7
TGTGCCAGTAGTATCCGTCCCGACCACGGGTACGAGCAGTACTTC
CASSIRPDHGYEQYF
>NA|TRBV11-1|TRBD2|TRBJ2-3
TGTGCCAGCAGCGGGAAAACTAGCGTCATCGGAGATACGCAGTATTTT
CASSGKTSVIGDTQYF
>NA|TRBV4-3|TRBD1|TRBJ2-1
TGCGCCAGCAGCCAAGAAGGGACAGGGAACAATGAGCAGTTCTTC
CASSQEGTGNNEQFF
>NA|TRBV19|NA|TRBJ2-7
TGTGCCAGTAGTCCCCGGGGAGGTACCTACGAGCAGTACTTC
CASSPRGGTYEQYF
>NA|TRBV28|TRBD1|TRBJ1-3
TGTGCCAGCAGCCAGGGGGTCACTGGAAACACCATATATTTT
CASSQGVTGNTIYF
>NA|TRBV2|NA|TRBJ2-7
TGTGCCAGCGGAGGGGACAGAAACCACGAGCAGTACTTC
CASGGDRNHEQYF
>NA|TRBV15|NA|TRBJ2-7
TGTGCCACCAGCAGAGAGGGGGGGGCGAGGTCCTACGAGCAGTACTTC
CATSREGGARSYEQYF